The rows below give T cell receptor beta chains drawn from one sample of a study of blood T cell repertoires in COVID-19. Assay used: immunoSEQ multiplex PCR; TCRdb lists only in-frame clones, some missing. The table records around 160,000 clones, roughly nine tenths of them present only once. Material for sequencing was PBMCs or T cells enriched from blood (not recorded which). The source of these receptors is a woman in her thirties or forties who had been exposed to COVID-19. CDR3s include the opening cysteine and the closing phenylalanine or tryptophan. The D gene is left open where the match is weak. The size of a clone is reported for some rows only, either as once, few or many, or as a class for expanded clones.

abundance	v_gene	j_gene	d_gene	CDR3nt	CDR3aa
NA	TRBV12-3/TRBV12-4	TRBJ2-5	NA	TGTGCCAGCACCACGGACTGGGGGACCCAGTACTTC	CASTTDWGTQYF
NA	TRBV9	TRBJ1-1	NA	TGTGCCAGCAGCACGAAGAACGGGATAATATCGAACACTGAAGCTTTCTTT	CASSTKNGIISNTEAFF
NA	TRBV10-3	TRBJ2-1	TRBD2	TGTGCCATCACTGGGACTAGCGAATACAATGAGCAGTTCTTC	CAITGTSEYNEQFF
NA	TRBV7-8	TRBJ1-2	TRBD1	TGTGCCAGCAGCTGGACAGGGGGCGCGGATGGCTACACCTTC	CASSWTGGADGYTF
NA	TRBV28	TRBJ1-1	TRBD1	TGTGCCAGCAGTTTCGGGGACAGAAACACTGAAGCTTTCTTT	CASSFGDRNTEAFF
NA	TRBV4-1	TRBJ1-3	NA	TGCGCCAGCAGCCAAGAGGGGGCTGGTGGAAACACCATATATTTT	CASSQEGAGGNTIYF
NA	TRBV29-1	TRBJ2-3	TRBD2	TGCAGCACAGGAAAGGCTAGCGGGGATATAGGGGCAGATACGCAGTATTTT	CSTGKASGDIGADTQYF
NA	TRBV5-1	TRBJ1-4	NA	TGCGCCTCCAGCTTGGGTCCGGGCAGGGCGGGGGAAAAACTGTTTTTT	CASSLGPGRAGEKLFF
NA	TRBV9	TRBJ1-2	NA	TGTGCCAGCAGCGTAGGGCAGGGGAACTATGGCTACACCTTC	CASSVGQGNYGYTF
NA	TRBV10-3	TRBJ2-3	TRBD2	TGTGCCATAGGACTAGTCTCAGATACGCAGTATTTT	CAIGLVSDTQYF
NA	TRBV18	TRBJ1-4	TRBD1	TGTGCCAGCTCGCAAGTACAGGGGGCCGGGGAAAAACTGTTTTTT	CASSQVQGAGEKLFF
NA	TRBV7-9	TRBJ2-6	TRBD1	TGTGCCAGCAGCTTGACCGGACAGGAGGCTTTC	CASSLTGQEAF
NA	TRBV5-1	TRBJ2-3	TRBD2	TGCGCCAGCAGATTAGGACTAGCGGGAGTGGATACGCAGTATTTT	CASRLGLAGVDTQYF
NA	TRBV6-1	TRBJ1-1	NA	TGTGCCAGCAGTGAAAGAGGCACTGAAGCTTTCTTT	CASSERGTEAFF
NA	TRBV29-1	TRBJ2-1	TRBD2	TGCAGCGTCGGGACTAGCGGGAGTTTCGGTGAGCAGTTCTTC	CSVGTSGSFGEQFF
few	TRBV4-3	TRBJ2-3	NA	TGCGCCAGCAGCCAAGATCCAGCGGCTAGCACAGATACGCAGTATTTT	CASSQDPAASTDTQYF
NA	TRBV6-5	TRBJ2-5	TRBD1	TGTGCCAGCAGTTACTCACGACAGGGCTCTTGGGAGACCCAGTACTTC	CASSYSRQGSWETQYF
large	TRBV4-1	TRBJ1-1	NA	TGCGCCAGCAGCCAAGGAGGGCCATCGAACACTGAAGCTTTCTTT	CASSQGGPSNTEAFF
NA	TRBV19	TRBJ2-7	NA	TGTGCCAGTTCAACAGGGAGGGACGAGCAGTACTTC	CASSTGRDEQYF
NA	TRBV19	TRBJ1-4	NA	TGTGCCAGTAGTATGGGAGGAGGCGGAACAACTAATGAAAAACTGTTTTTT	CASSMGGGGTTNEKLFF
NA	TRBV6-1	TRBJ2-3	NA	TGTGCCAGCAGTGAAGTCCCAGGGGCGGATTTTAATACGCAGTATTTT	CASSEVPGADFNTQYF
once	TRBV23-1	TRBJ2-3	TRBD2	TGCGCCAGCAGTCGGGCGGGACTAGCGGTTTCCACAGATACGCAGTATTTT	CASSRAGLAVSTDTQYF
NA	TRBV18	TRBJ2-7	NA	TGTGCCAGCTCACCACCCCGGGACACCTCATTCCACGAGCAGTACTTC	CASSPPRDTSFHEQYF
NA	TRBV7-9	TRBJ1-1	TRBD1	TGTGCCAGCAGCTCGACAGGGGGCGCAGCTTTCTTT	CASSSTGGAAFF